The 30 T cell receptor beta chains listed next were all sequenced from one sample in a study of metastatic and nonmetastatic thyroid tumors (dated by TCRdb to the early 2020s). No patient had received any treatment before thyroid surgery. Library method: PCR. Instrument used: Illumina HiSeq 4000. TCRdb reanalyzed the raw reads on its own, using fastp at Q25 for trimming and MiXCR for clone calling, and kept in-frame beta chains. Across this sample there are approximately 34,000 clones, with approximately 20% seen only once. The ten largest account for more than 9% of the sample. Sample: blood. These receptors were collected from a female donor with papillary thyroid cancer or a benign thyroid nodule (not recorded which). Some clones in this sample may be carry-over from other donors' samples.

This clone has a count of ten or more. The chain employs TRBV2 and TRBJ1-2; 8 nucleotides match TRBD1. The V and J ends lost 5 bases and 2 bases, in that order; junction bases with no gene match: 4. The CDR3 has 14 residues. Germline CDR1 SNHLY, CDR2 FYNNEI. The DNA for the CDR3 is TGTGCCAGCAGTAGACAGGGGACAAACTATGGCTACACCTTC. This translates into CASSRQGTNYGYTF.

V usage is TRBV11-2 and J usage is TRBJ2-2, with 8 bases identical to TRBD1. CDR1 and CDR2 (germline): SGHAT, FQNNGV. Germline trimming cut 7 bases from V and 5 bases from J; bases unmatched to any gene: 9. The CDR3 has 15 amino acids. The CDR3 nucleotides read TGTGCCAGCAACTGGGGGACAGGACTAACCGGGGAGCTGTTTTTT. Its translation is CASNWGTGLTGELFF.

This clone was observed many times. This chain links TRBV19 with TRBJ2-7, with 7 bases aligning to TRBD2. Germline trimming cut 3 bases from V and 0 bases from J; bases unmatched to any gene: 5. In germline, CDR1 is LNHDA, CDR2 SQIVND (reference sequence). The CDR3 extends over 15 amino acids. CDR3 bases: TGTGCCAGTAGTATCAGTGGGAGGGCCTCCTACGAGCAGTACTTC. It encodes CASSISGRASYEQYF.

This clone has at least ten counts. V gene TRBV5-1 combines with J gene TRBJ1-3; D is perhaps TRBD1 (5 bases). Trimming took 0 bases from V and 4 from J, leaving 8 bases between them. This CDR3 spans 14 amino acids. The germline CDR1 and CDR2 sequences are SGHRS and YFSETQ. The CDR3 DNA reads as TGCGCCAGCAGCTTGGTAGGGGTCGGAAACACCATATATTTT. Its protein is CASSLVGVGNTIYF.

The sample holds many counts of this clone. V usage is TRBV20-1 and J usage is TRBJ2-3, with D unclear. Looked up from germline, CDR1 is DFQATT and CDR2 is SNEGSKA (reference sequence). V was clipped by 8 bases and J by 0 bases, with 15 bases between them. This CDR3 comprises 14 residues. This CDR3 reads CSTPGELSTDTQYF. CDR3 sequence (DNA): TGCAGTACTCCAGGAGAGTTGAGCACAGATACGCAGTATTTT.

This clone was seen a handful of times. The rearrangement links TRBV18 to TRBJ2-7; 10 bases match TRBD1. The CDR3 extends over 16 amino acids. V gave up 0 bases and J gave up 3 bases; unmatched junction bases: 5. Germline CDR1 and CDR2: KGHSH and LQKENI. The chain's CDR3 is CASSPPGTGAVYEQYF. The CDR3 nucleotides are TGTGCCAGCTCACCACCGGGGACAGGGGCCGTCTACGAGCAGTACTTC.

This clone was detected many times. V and J are TRBV4-2 and TRBJ2-7, with 12 bases fitting TRBD2. The CDR3 sequence is 16 residues long. Trimming removed 0 bases from V and 1 base from J; junction bases left unmatched: 1. From germline, CDR1 is LGHNA and CDR2 YNFKEQ. The CDR3 spells CASSQDGTSGSYEQYF. CDR3 nucleotide sequence: TGTGCCAGCAGCCAAGATGGGACTAGCGGGTCCTACGAGCAGTACTTC.

Turning to this clone: A clone one base away is much larger, so this may be a read error. The chain couples TRBV27 to TRBJ2-5; D may match TRBD1 or TRBD2 (7 bases each). From germline, CDR1 is MNHEY and CDR2 SMNVEV (reference sequence). This CDR3 contains 15 residues. V lost 3 bases to trimming and J lost 8 bases, with 19 bases between them. The CDR3 DNA reads as TGTGCCAGCAGTTTCAGGGGGGGGCCTCGGGACACCCAGTACTTC. Encoded protein: CASSFRGGPRDTQYF.

This chain connects TRBV4-1 to TRBJ2-3, with TRBD2 matching 14 bases. Trimming took 1 base from V and 5 from J; bases not matched to a gene: 8. Germline assignment: CDR1 MGHRA and CDR2 YSYEKL. This CDR3 region has 18 residues. CDR3: CASSQARLAGGPEDTQYF. In DNA, the CDR3 is TGCGCCAGCAGCCAAGCCCGACTAGCGGGAGGGCCCGAAGATACGCAGTATTTT.

About this clone itself: Other nucleotide sequences from this sample produce the same CDR3. The rearrangement uses TRBV5-5 and TRBJ1-5; D might be TRBD1 (5 bases). This CDR3 has 15 amino acids. The V end was cut by 4 bases, the J end by 5 bases, with 16 bases between. CDR1 and CDR2 (germline): SGHKS, YYEKEE (reference sequence). The DNA of the CDR3 is TGTGCCAGCAGCCCGGGGGTAGCCAGACATCAGCCCCAGCATTTT. This translates into CASSPGVARHQPQHF. Full variable domain (remainder filled in from reference TRBV5-5 and TRBJ1-5): DAGVTQSPTHLIKTRGQQVTLRCSPISGHKSVSWYQQVLGQGPQFIFQYYEKEERGRGNFPDRFSARQFPNYSSELNVNALLLGDSALYLCASSPGVARHQPQHFGDGTRLSIL.

This clone has a count of ten or more. The chain combines TRBV11-2 with TRBJ1-4, with 8 bases identical to TRBD1. V lost 5 bases, J lost 10 bases, and 9 bases stayed unmatched. The CDR3 length is 14 residues. CDR1 is SGHAT, CDR2 FQNNGV, per germline. CDR3 residues: CASSQTGAGGKLFF. CDR3 sequence (DNA): TGTGCCAGCAGCCAGACAGGGGCAGGAGGAAAACTGTTTTTT. The full variable domain, with the rest looked up from reference TRBV11-2 and TRBJ1-4, is EAGVAQSPRYKIIEKRQSVAFWCNPISGHATLYWYQQILGQGPKLLIQFQNNGVVDDSQLPKDRFSAERLKGVDSTLKIQPAKLEDSAVYLCASSQTGAGGKLFFGSGTQLSVL.

This chain connects TRBV19 to TRBJ1-1; D is unresolved. This CDR3 has 14 residues. CDR1 is LNHDA and CDR2 is SQIVND in the germline V gene (reference sequence). Between the trimmed V and J ends, which lost 2 bases and 3 bases, there was a span of 10 bases. The CDR3 here is CASSIKIAHTEAFF. CDR3 bases: TGTGCCAGTAGTATAAAGATCGCCCACACTGAAGCTTTCTTT.

This clone appeared many times. This same CDR3 is encoded by further DNA sequences in the sample. The rearrangement uses TRBV3-1 and TRBJ2-1; D not resolved. V gave up 4 bases and J gave up 4 bases, with 8 bases separating them. The germline V gene encodes CDR1 LGHDT and CDR2 YNNKEL (reference sequence). This CDR3 has 13 amino acids. The CDR3 sequence: CASSRGTYNEQFF. As DNA, the CDR3 is TGTGCCAGCAGCCGGGGTACGTACAATGAGCAGTTCTTC.

As for this clone: An end of the junction differs from the germline gene, which may be a read error. V and J are TRBV6-1 and TRBJ2-7; TRBD2 aligns across 10 bases. Germline lookup yields CDR1 MNHNS and CDR2 SASEGT. The CDR3 loop spans 14 amino acids. CDR3 amino acids: CVSMWTSGSYEQYF. Written as DNA, the CDR3 is TGTGTCAGCATGTGGACTAGCGGATCCTACGAGCAGTACTTC.

This clone occurred many times. The V and J genes are TRBV7-2 and TRBJ2-3, with TRBD1 identical over 9 bases. With 5 bases clipped from V and 2 bases from J, the junction kept 14 bases outside the gene matches. The CDR3 covers 18 residues. Germline V lookup: CDR1 SGHTA, CDR2 FQGNSA. CDR3 sequence: CASSGGGQGQSITDTQYF. Written as DNA, the CDR3 is TGTGCCAGCAGCGGGGGGGGACAGGGTCAGTCCATCACAGATACGCAGTATTTT.

This clone was detected ten times or more. The sample holds other DNA sequences that translate to the same CDR3. This chain connects TRBV7-2 to TRBJ1-4, with TRBD1 as a possible D gene (5 bases). The CDR3 is 15 amino acids. CDR1 SGHTA and CDR2 FQGNSA come from the germline V gene. The V gene lost 3 bases and the J gene lost 8 bases, with 16 bases spanning the gap. In DNA form, the CDR3 reads TGTGCCAGCAGCTTGGGGCTTGGGGTAGGGGAAAAACTGTTTTTT. Translating it yields CASSLGLGVGEKLFF.

This clone appeared many times. Since a much larger clone is just one base distant, this may be a read error. V is TRBV6-2 or TRBV6-3 and J is TRBJ1-4; no definite D call. This CDR3 has 14 amino acids. Trimming took off 4 bases at V and 8 bases at J, with 14 bases between the two ends. Germline V gene lookup returns CDR1 MNHEY and CDR2 SVGEGT. CDR3 amino acids: CASSWSRAREKLFF. The CDR3 region has the DNA TGTGCCAGCAGTTGGAGTAGGGCCCGGGAAAAACTGTTTTTT.

This clone was seen many times. The CDR3 nucleotides read TGTGCCAGTAGTATGGGACTAGCGGGACTTTACAATGAGCAGTTCTTC. Its translation is CASSMGLAGLYNEQFF. The chain recombines TRBV19 with TRBJ2-1; 13 positions agree with TRBD2. This CDR3 contains 16 residues. Germline CDR1 is LNHDA and CDR2 is SQIVND (reference sequence). V lost 3 bases to trimming and J lost 4 bases; unmatched junction nucleotides: 3.

The genes are TRBV20-1 and TRBJ2-7; a possible D gene is TRBD2 (6 bases). There are 14 residues in the CDR3. Per the germline V gene, CDR1 is DFQATT and CDR2 is SNEGSKA (reference sequence). V lost 5 bases and J lost 5, with 19 bases in between. CDR3 sequence (DNA): TGCAGTGCTTCCCAGCGGGCGCGGGGTAACGAGCAGTACTTC. Amino acid sequence: CSASQRARGNEQYF.

This clone was observed many times. The rearrangement joins TRBV19 to TRBJ1-2, with 8 bases lining up with TRBD1. J gave up 4 bases and V 5 bases, and 6 bases lay outside the gene matches. The CDR3 runs 14 residues. Germline-derived CDR1 and CDR2 are LNHDA and SQIVND (reference sequence). For the CDR3, the DNA is TGTGCCAGTAGTGCAGGGGGCGCCGGCTATGGCTACACCTTC. Protein sequence: CASSAGGAGYGYTF.

At least ten counts were recorded for this clone. The chain has TRBV6-2 or TRBV6-3 and TRBJ2-2; 7 bases are a match to TRBD1. V lost 6 bases and J lost 7; bases outside the gene matches: 5. Germline CDR1 is MNHEY and CDR2 is SVGEGT. The CDR3 extends over 13 amino acids. The CDR3 loop is CASRTGSSGELFF. The CDR3 DNA reads as TGTGCCAGCAGGACAGGGTCGAGCGGGGAGCTGTTTTTT.

This clone was detected only a few times. This could be a read error, since a much larger clone is one nucleotide away. The chain joins TRBV11-2 to TRBJ2-1; no firm D call. V was clipped by 5 bases and J by 8 bases, with 19 bases between them. This CDR3 has 15 amino acids. CDR1 and CDR2 (germline): SGHAT, FQNNGV. The CDR3, as DNA: TGTGCCAGCAGCCCGGGCGGAGTAAGGTACGATGAGCAGTTCTTC. This sequence encodes CASSPGGVRYDEQFF. Complete variable domain (other parts from reference TRBV11-2 and TRBJ2-1): EAGVAQSPRYKIIEKRQSVAFWCNPISGHATLYWYQQILGQGPKLLIQFQNNGVVDDSQLPKDRFSAERLKGVDSTLKIQPAKLEDSAVYLCASSPGGVRYDEQFFGPGTRLTVL.

For this clone: At one boundary the junction diverges from the germline segment, which might be a read error. The sample contains more than one DNA sequence encoding this CDR3. The chain combines TRBV5-1 with TRBJ2-2, with TRBD2 as a possible D gene (6 bases). This CDR3 is 16 amino acids long. CDR1 is SGHRS, CDR2 YFSETQ, per germline. The CDR3 sequence is CASSFQGARGTGELFF. The CDR3 region has the DNA TGCGCCAGCAGCTTTCAAGGGGCGCGGGGCACCGGCGAGCTGTTTTTT.

CDR3 DNA: TGTGCCAGCAATCCACAGGGGTTACAGTTCTTC. Residues: CASNPQGLQFF. The V call is TRBV28, the J call TRBJ2-1; 7 nucleotides align to TRBD1. Germline V gene lookup returns CDR1 MDHEN and CDR2 SYDVKM. CDR3 size: 11 residues. With V trimmed by 7 bases and J by 13 bases, 7 bases remained unmatched. Drawing the rest from reference TRBV28 and TRBJ2-1, the complete variable domain is DVKVTQSSRYLVKRTGEKVFLECVQDMDHENMFWYRQDPGLGLRLIYFSYDVKMKEKGDIPEGYSVSREKKERFSLILESASTNQTSMYLCASNPQGLQFFGPGTRLTVL.

There are many counts of this clone. The chain combines TRBV11-3 with TRBJ2-5; D is undetermined. Germline V gene lookup returns CDR1 SGHNT and CDR2 YENEEA. V shed 1 base and J shed 5 bases, with 5 bases lying between them. This CDR3 has 12 residues. The CDR3 sequence is CASSLAGETQYF. The CDR3 nucleotides read TGTGCCAGCAGCTTAGCCGGGGAGACCCAGTACTTC.

This clone came up many times. Other DNA sequences in this sample translate to the same CDR3. The chain carries TRBV9 and TRBJ2-1; 11 nucleotides line up with TRBD2. V trimming: 3 bases; J trimming: 7 bases; junction bases outside the gene matches: 9. Looked up from germline, CDR1 is SGDLS and CDR2 is YYNGEE. The CDR3 covers 16 residues. The chain's CDR3 is CASSARSGTSGNEQFF. CDR3 coding DNA: TGTGCCAGCAGCGCAAGATCCGGGACTAGCGGAAATGAGCAGTTCTTC.

This clone was detected many times. The chain employs TRBV2 and TRBJ2-7, with D unresolved. V gave up 6 bases and J gave up 4 bases, with 25 bases separating them. CDR1 is SNHLY and CDR2 is FYNNEI in the germline V gene. This CDR3 comprises 17 residues. The CDR3 region has the DNA TGTGCCAGCAGCGACTTTGGCCCTTCGGGTCTGCCGTACGAGCAGTACTTC. Protein product: CASSDFGPSGLPYEQYF.

This clone is judged medium-sized. The conserved phenylalanine or tryptophan is not found at the CDR3 terminus, so this likely reflects a read error. The DNA is left out, because the CDR3 cannot be placed on it with certainty; the CDR3 is given as TCRdb lists it. This sequence joins TRBV6-4 and TRBJ1-6. The CDR3 is 10 amino acids in total, end residues counted. Germline V gives CDR1 MRHNA, CDR2 SNTAGT. CDR3 in amino acids: CANPFDSGGI.

Remarks on this clone: This sequence may be a read error, since a much larger clone differs from it by one base. The chain recombines TRBV20-1 with TRBJ2-3; possible D gene TRBD2, 5 bases. With 3 bases removed from V and 0 bases from J, the gap between germline ends came to 16 bases. This CDR3 is built from 16 residues. Germline V gives CDR1 DFQATT, CDR2 SNEGSKA (reference sequence). This CDR3 is CSASPVISASTDTQYF. In DNA form, the CDR3 reads TGCAGTGCTAGTCCCGTGATTAGCGCAAGCACAGATACGCAGTATTTT.

With respect to this clone: Within the sample, other DNA sequences also encode this same CDR3. The J gene is TRBJ2-3, the V gene TRBV5-1; D is possibly TRBD1 (6 bases). V shed 0 bases and J shed 6 bases, with 14 bases lying between them. Germline V gene lookup returns CDR1 SGHRS and CDR2 YFSETQ. The CDR3 loop spans 15 amino acids. The CDR3 is CASSLVTGEADTQYF. In DNA form, the CDR3 reads TGCGCCAGCAGCTTGGTGACAGGTGAAGCTGATACGCAGTATTTT.